These 30 T cell receptor beta chains were all obtained from the same sample, sequenced in a study of T cell changes during pregnancy in multiple sclerosis. TCRdb's copy holds only in-frame clones and misses some; the assay was immunoSEQ multiplex PCR. In the table there are 50,000 or so clones, roughly nine tenths of which are singletons. This material consisted of CD8+ T cells from peripheral blood mononuclear cells, taken in the second trimester of pregnancy. The receptors here all came from a female donor with multiple sclerosis, enrolled in a pregnancy study.

The chain joins TRBV6-5 to TRBJ1-5; no clear D. Germline values: CDR1 MNHEY, CDR2 SVGAGI. This CDR3 region has 15 residues. Deletions cut 7 bases from V and 0 bases from J, with 13 bases between. The CDR3 nucleotides are TGTGCCAGCATGCCCCACCTATATAGCAATCAGCCCCAGCATTTT. This sequence encodes CASMPHLYSNQPQHF.

J is TRBJ2-7 and V is TRBV6-1; 7 positions agree with TRBD2. Trimming cost V 6 bases and J 6 bases; bases outside gene matches: 8. The germline V gene encodes CDR1 MNHNS and CDR2 SASEGT. This CDR3 has 13 amino acids. CDR3 nucleotide sequence: TGTGCCAGCAGCGCCAGTCTAGCGGCCGAGCAGTACTTC. This sequence encodes CASSASLAAEQYF.

Remarks on this clone: Relative to the germline gene, one junction end is altered; a read error may explain this. The chain couples TRBV7-7 to TRBJ2-7; D perhaps matches TRBD2 (6 bases). CDR1 is SSHAT and CDR2 is FNYEAQ in the germline V gene (reference sequence). The CDR3 is 13 residues long. CDR3 nucleotides: TGTGCTAGCAGCCCCGAGGGAGGAGACGAGCAGTACTTC. Protein product: CASSPEGGDEQYF.

This chain links TRBV2 with TRBJ1-5, with 10 bases aligning to TRBD1. V shed 10 bases and J 5 bases; nucleotides not matched to a gene: 2. Per germline, CDR1 SNHLY and CDR2 FYNNEI. The CDR3 consists of 12 residues. The CDR3 here is CAIGTGDQPQHF. In nucleotides, the CDR3 is TGTGCCATCGGGACAGGGGATCAGCCCCAGCATTTT.

J is TRBJ1-2 and V is TRBV19; a possible D gene is TRBD1 (6 bases). The V and J ends lost 3 bases and 2 bases respectively, with 10 bases between them. The CDR3 has 14 residues. Germline V CDR1 and CDR2: LNHDA, SQIVND (reference sequence). CDR3 DNA sequence: TGTGCCAGTAGTATTCTGCAGGGGAACTATGGCTACACCTTC. This translates into CASSILQGNYGYTF.

The chain joins TRBV7-6 to TRBJ1-1; D is perhaps TRBD1 (5 bases). Germline CDR1 SGHVS, CDR2 FNYEAQ. CDR3 size: 13 residues. Trimming removed 6 bases at V and 0 bases at J, with 8 bases between. CDR3 nucleotide sequence: TGTGCCAGCAGGGACAACATGAACACTGAAGCTTTCTTT. As protein: CASRDNMNTEAFF.

This clone was observed a handful of times. The chain employs TRBV28 and TRBJ2-2; TRBD2 is a possible D gene (5 bases). Trimming removed 7 bases from V and 4 bases from J, with 13 bases in between. Germline CDR1 MDHEN, CDR2 SYDVKM. The CDR3 loop spans 14 amino acids. This CDR3 is CASIAPRITGELFF. The DNA of the CDR3 is TGTGCCAGCATAGCGCCGAGAATCACCGGGGAGCTGTTTTTT. Filled out from reference TRBV28 and TRBJ2-2, the complete variable domain reads DVKVTQSSRYLVKRTGEKVFLECVQDMDHENMFWYRQDPGLGLRLIYFSYDVKMKEKGDIPEGYSVSREKKERFSLILESASTNQTSMYLCASIAPRITGELFFGEGSRLTVL.

The CDR3 reads CASSPRTTSGSGNEQFF. The DNA for the CDR3 is TGTGCCAGCAGTCCACGAACGACTAGCGGGTCCGGGAATGAGCAGTTCTTC. J is TRBJ2-1 and V is TRBV28; the match to TRBD2 covers 10 bases. This CDR3 has 17 amino acids. V was pared by 5 bases and J by 7 bases, with 14 bases of the junction left unmatched. CDR1 is MDHEN and CDR2 is SYDVKM in the germline V gene.

The chain joins TRBV7-3 to TRBJ2-3, with 10 bases aligning to TRBD2. With 0 bases clipped from V and 3 bases from J, the junction kept 3 bases outside the gene matches. Looked up from germline, CDR1 is SGHTA and CDR2 is FQGTGA. The length of the CDR3 is 16 residues. The CDR3 bases are TGTGCCAGCAGCTTAACCCTAGCGGGAGCTACAGATACGCAGTATTTT. Translation gives CASSLTLAGATDTQYF.

In this sample, this clone turned up once. This sequence joins TRBV13 and TRBJ1-3, with 7 nucleotides matching TRBD1. The CDR3 loop spans 14 amino acids. Unmatched junction bases numbered 3, after V lost 5 bases and J lost 2 bases. Germline V CDR1 and CDR2: PRHDT, FYEKMQ (reference sequence). The CDR3 nucleotides read TGTGCCAGCAGCCCTACAGGGGCTGGAAACACCATATATTTT. Translating gives CASSPTGAGNTIYF. The full variable domain, its missing parts supplied by reference TRBV13 and TRBJ1-3, is AAGVIQSPRHLIKEKRETATLKCYPIPRHDTVYWYQQGPGQDPQFLISFYEKMQSDKGSIPDRFSAQQFSDYHSELNMSSLELGDSALYFCASSPTGAGNTIYFGEGSWLTVV.

The chain employs TRBV19 and TRBJ2-1; D uncertain. The CDR3 consists of 13 residues. Per the germline V gene, CDR1 is LNHDA and CDR2 is SQIVND (reference sequence). Trimming shortened V by 5 bases and J by 5 bases, and 10 bases separated the two germline ends. CDR3 nucleotides: TGTGCCAGTAGTCGCCCTATCAACAATGAGCAGTTCTTC. This gives the protein CASSRPINNEQFF.

The rearrangement uses TRBV13 and TRBJ2-5, with 7 bases matching TRBD1. This CDR3 has 14 residues. Germline CDR1 and CDR2: PRHDT and FYEKMQ (reference sequence). Trimming took 4 bases from V and 2 from J; bases not matched to a gene: 4. The CDR3 region is CASSSGTDQETQYF. The CDR3 DNA reads as TGTGCCAGCAGCTCCGGGACAGATCAAGAGACCCAGTACTTC.

This chain uses TRBV6-6 with TRBJ1-1; 8 nucleotides line up with TRBD1. Germline V CDR1 and CDR2: MNHNY, SVGAGI (reference sequence). This CDR3 has 14 amino acids. V lost 7 bases to trimming and J lost 1 base; unmatched junction nucleotides: 5. The CDR3 loop is CASNRDRTNTEAFF. The CDR3 DNA reads TGTGCCAGCAATCGGGACAGGACGAACACTGAAGCTTTCTTT.

The chain links TRBV7-2 to TRBJ2-3; 11 bases line up with TRBD2. The V gene's germline CDR1 is SGHTA and CDR2 FQGNSA. Trimming removed 1 base from V and 6 bases from J; junction bases left unmatched: 6. The CDR3 runs 16 residues. CDR3 sequence: CASSLVSGGAGDTQYF. The CDR3 nucleotides read TGTGCCAGCAGCTTAGTTAGCGGGGGGGCAGGGGATACGCAGTATTTT.

The gene calls are TRBV6-6 and TRBJ1-1; D is perhaps TRBD1 (5 bases). The CDR3 covers 13 residues. V was shortened by 6 bases and J by 0 bases, with 8 bases between the two germline ends. The V gene's germline CDR1 is MNHNY and CDR2 SVGAGI (reference sequence). CDR3 sequence: CASRGQLNTEAFF. The CDR3 DNA is TGTGCCAGCAGAGGACAACTGAACACTGAAGCTTTCTTT.

CDR3 nucleotide sequence: TGTGCCAGCAGCTTGGCAGAGAACACTGAAGCTTTCTTT. This encodes CASSLAENTEAFF. The rearrangement uses TRBV5-4 and TRBJ1-1; D remains unclear. Germline lookup yields CDR1 SGHNT and CDR2 YYREEE (reference sequence). The V gene lost 0 bases and the J gene lost 1 base, with 4 bases spanning the gap. The CDR3 extends over 13 amino acids.

This clone was counted a few times. The V gene is TRBV25-1, the J gene TRBJ2-2; D might be TRBD2 (5 bases). The CDR3 covers 16 residues. Looked up from germline, CDR1 is MGHDK and CDR2 is SYGVNS. V gave up 4 bases and J gave up 5 bases, with 17 bases separating them. The CDR3 spells CASSGRSSHITGELFF. The CDR3 nucleotides are TGTGCCAGCAGTGGCAGGTCTAGCCATATTACCGGGGAGCTGTTTTTT.

DNA of the CDR3: TGTGCCAGCAGTCAGGGGGCTTACGAGCAGTACTTC. Its protein is CASSQGAYEQYF. The J gene is TRBJ2-7, the V gene TRBV2, with 8 bases lining up with TRBD1. V trimming: 5 bases; J trimming: 4 bases; junction bases outside the gene matches: 1. This CDR3 spans 12 amino acids. The germline V gene encodes CDR1 SNHLY and CDR2 FYNNEI.

V and J are TRBV21-1 and TRBJ1-1. TRBV21-1 counts as a pseudogene. The CDR3 has 16 residues. The CDR3 loop reads CASSKVRLAADTEAFF. The CDR3 nucleotides read TGTGCCAGCAGCAAAGTTAGGTTGGCAGCGGACACTGAAGCTTTCTTT.

The chain has TRBV7-9 and TRBJ2-1; no clear D. Germline V CDR1 and CDR2: SEHNR, FQNEAQ (reference sequence). V gave up 2 bases and J gave up 7 bases, with 12 bases separating them. The CDR3 covers 14 residues. CDR3 DNA sequence: TGTGCCAGCAGCTTACAACTCACGGAGAATGAGCAGTTCTTC. Translating gives CASSLQLTENEQFF.

The chain joins TRBV2 to TRBJ1-5, with 7 bases identical to TRBD1. Germline lookup yields CDR1 SNHLY and CDR2 FYNNEI. The CDR3 covers 15 residues. With 6 bases clipped from V and 4 bases from J, the junction kept 9 bases outside the gene matches. The CDR3 loop is CASRRPGTENQPQHF. CDR3 in DNA: TGTGCCAGCAGGCGGCCCGGGACAGAGAATCAGCCCCAGCATTTT.

The chain carries TRBV18 and TRBJ2-3, with D maybe TRBD1 (5 bases). Germline V gene sequence: CDR1 KGHSH, CDR2 LQKENI. Trimming took off 3 bases at V and 1 base at J, with 11 bases between the two ends. The CDR3 extends over 15 amino acids. This CDR3 is CASSPMDTGTDTQYF. DNA of the CDR3: TGTGCCAGCTCACCTATGGACACCGGCACAGATACGCAGTATTTT. The entire variable domain, with the rest obtained from reference TRBV18 and TRBJ2-3, is as follows: NAGVMQNPRHLVRRRGQEARLRCSPMKGHSHVYWYRQLPEEGLKFMVYLQKENIIDESGMPKERFSAEFPKEGPSILRIQQVVRGDSAAYFCASSPMDTGTDTQYFGPGTRLTVL.

V and J are TRBV5-1 and TRBJ2-7; TRBD1 matches 7 bases. This CDR3 spans 16 amino acids. CDR1 SGHRS and CDR2 YFSETQ come from the germline V gene. V lost 2 bases to trimming and J lost 4 bases; unmatched junction nucleotides: 12. The CDR3 DNA is TGCGCCAGCAGCTTAGCACCCGGGACAGTCTTTTACGAGCAGTACTTC. This sequence encodes CASSLAPGTVFYEQYF.

The CDR3 here is CASSDLRDRVSYEQYF. CDR3 bases: TGTGCCAGCAGTGATCTCCGAGACAGGGTGTCCTACGAGCAGTACTTC. This chain links TRBV2 with TRBJ2-7; 7 bases fit TRBD1. CDR1 is SNHLY and CDR2 is FYNNEI in the germline V gene. This CDR3 comprises 16 residues. J was trimmed by 1 base and V by 3 bases; bases with no gene match: 9.

The chain uses TRBV7-9 and TRBJ1-4, with D perhaps matching TRBD1 (6 bases). The V gene lost 4 bases and the J gene lost 5 bases, with 11 bases spanning the gap. The CDR3 spans 14 residues. Germline V gene sequence: CDR1 SEHNR, CDR2 FQNEAQ (reference sequence). CDR3: CASSSPRGNEKLFF. CDR3 sequence (DNA): TGTGCCAGCAGCTCCCCGAGGGGGAATGAAAAACTGTTTTTT.

The V call is TRBV7-6, the J call TRBJ1-2; D may be TRBD1 (6 bases). V shed 5 bases and J shed 6 bases, with 19 bases lying between them. This CDR3 has 15 residues. Germline CDR1 is SGHVS and CDR2 is FNYEAQ. The CDR3 reads CASSQDLQGVDGYTF. The CDR3 DNA reads as TGTGCCAGCAGCCAAGACCTACAGGGAGTGGATGGCTACACCTTC.

The J gene is TRBJ2-5, the V gene TRBV29-1; 7 bases map to TRBD2. The germline V gene has CDR1 SQVTM and CDR2 ANQGSEA. V shed 7 bases, J shed 7 bases, and the junction held 6 bases outside the gene matches. CDR3 length: 11 amino acids. The CDR3 region has the DNA TGCAGCGGGTTCCGCGGGGGGACCCAGTACTTC. Its protein product is CSGFRGGTQYF.

V usage is TRBV7-9 and J usage is TRBJ2-1; no definite D call. From germline, CDR1 is SEHNR and CDR2 FQNEAQ (reference sequence). The CDR3 loop spans 12 amino acids. Trimming took off 3 bases at V and 4 bases at J, with 4 bases between the two ends. Here the CDR3 DNA reads TGTGCCAGCAGCTTCCCTTACAATGAGCAGTTCTTC. It yields the protein CASSFPYNEQFF.

J is TRBJ2-3 and V is TRBV7-8, with 8 nucleotides matching TRBD2. J gave up 0 bases and V 8 bases, and 4 bases lay outside the gene matches. Germline-derived CDR1 and CDR2 are SGHVS and FQNEAQ. The CDR3 sequence is 14 residues long. CDR3 bases: TGTGCCAGCCTCCGACTAGCGAGCACAGATACGCAGTATTTT. Translated, it gives CASLRLASTDTQYF.

The chain recombines TRBV5-6 with TRBJ2-3; 7 bases align to TRBD2. Germline trimming cut 4 bases from V and 2 bases from J; bases unmatched to any gene: 10. The CDR3 is 16 amino acids. Germline V gene lookup returns CDR1 SGHDT and CDR2 YYEEEE. The CDR3 loop is CASSPGLGTNTDTQYF. In DNA form, the CDR3 reads TGTGCCAGCAGCCCCGGTCTCGGGACTAACACAGATACGCAGTATTTT.